This TCR beta chain was identified in a study of blood T cell repertoires in COVID-19. Study overall: Acute and convalescent COVID-19 specimens originated in the United States, Italy and Spain.

Germline CDR1 SEHNR, CDR2 FQNEAQ (reference sequence). CDR3 length: 13 residues. The V and J ends lost 5 bases and 3 bases respectively, with 9 bases between them. This clone has more than one count but fewer than ten. Here immunoSEQ multiplex PCR was the method, and the copy in TCRdb shows in-frame clones only, minus some. The repertoire holds tens of thousands of clones, with about four fifths as singletons. The chain couples TRBV7-9 to TRBJ2-3; D ambiguous. This sequence was found in a woman between 65 and 79 years old with acute or convalescent COVID-19. The sample comprised peripheral blood. CDR3 region: CASSALGTDTQYF. CDR3 sequence (DNA): TGTGCCAGCAGCGCACTCGGGACAGATACGCAGTATTTT.